The rows below give T cell receptor beta chains drawn from one sample of a study of blood T cell repertoires in COVID-19. Produced via immunoSEQ multiplex PCR; TCRdb's table is partial and in-frame only. Counted here are about 140,000 clones, 75% to 80% occurring once; the ten biggest clones make up approximately 9%. Material: peripheral blood. These receptors all stem from a woman between 50 and 59 years old with active or convalescent COVID-19. Each CDR3 is given with its conserved first and last residue. The order of the fields is V gene, J gene, D gene, clone size, CDR3 protein, CDR3 DNA. The D gene is left open where the match is weak. Clone size is shown for a subset of rows, as once, few, many or a class of expanded clone.

V: TRBV18; J: TRBJ1-2; D: -; size: -; CDR3: CASSPMLILNRDDSNYGYTF; DNA: TGTGCCAGCTCACCAATGCTGATCCTAAACAGGGACGACTCTAACTATGGCTACACCTTC
V: TRBV3-1/TRBV3-2; J: TRBJ2-5; D: -; size: -; CDR3: CASSERLEFQETQYF; DNA: TGTGCCAGCAGTGAGAGACTAGAGTTCCAAGAGACCCAGTACTTC
V: TRBV7-2; J: TRBJ2-3; D: -; size: -; CDR3: CASSRDFSTDTQYF; DNA: TGTGCCAGCAGCCGGGACTTTTCCACAGATACGCAGTATTTT
V: TRBV10-3; J: TRBJ1-3; D: TRBD1; size: -; CDR3: CAIGQVTSGNTIYF; DNA: TGTGCCATCGGACAGGTGACCTCTGGAAACACCATATATTTT
V: TRBV30; J: TRBJ1-6; D: -; size: -; CDR3: CAWSWGGASSYNSPLHF; DNA: TGTGCCTGGAGTTGGGGGGGGGCCAGCTCCTATAATTCACCCCTCCACTTT
V: TRBV24-1; J: TRBJ1-5; D: TRBD1; size: few; CDR3: CATSDFSDRAYSNQPQHF; DNA: TGTGCCACCAGTGATTTCTCGGACAGGGCTTATAGCAATCAGCCCCAGCATTTT
V: TRBV3-1/TRBV3-2; J: TRBJ1-1; D: TRBD1; size: -; CDR3: CASSRTDRATEAFF; DNA: TGTGCCAGCAGCCGGACCGACAGGGCGACTGAAGCTTTCTTT
V: TRBV12-5; J: TRBJ1-2; D: -; size: -; CDR3: CASGLVGPRDNYGYTF; DNA: TGTGCTAGTGGTTTGGTGGGACCGCGGGATAACTATGGCTACACCTTC
V: TRBV13; J: TRBJ1-2; D: -; size: once; CDR3: CASSLSGGEINYGYTF; DNA: TGTGCCAGCAGCTTAAGCGGGGGCGAAATTAACTATGGCTACACCTTC
V: TRBV5-1; J: TRBJ2-5; D: -; size: -; CDR3: CASSRFIRDNQETQYF; DNA: TGCGCCAGCAGCCGCTTCATAAGGGACAACCAAGAGACCCAGTACTTC
V: TRBV4-2; J: TRBJ1-5; D: -; size: -; CDR3: CASSQAGTEGQPQHF; DNA: TGTGCCAGCAGCCAAGCCGGCACAGAGGGTCAGCCCCAGCATTTT
V: TRBV6-4; J: TRBJ2-2; D: TRBD1; size: -; CDR3: CASSDSPGGNTGELFF; DNA: TGTGCCAGCAGTGACTCTCCAGGGGGGAACACCGGGGAGCTGTTTTTT
V: TRBV15; J: TRBJ1-1; D: -; size: many; CDR3: CATTPGEYTEAFF; DNA: TGTGCCACCACCCCAGGGGAGTACACTGAAGCTTTCTTT
V: TRBV5-4; J: TRBJ2-4; D: TRBD2; size: -; CDR3: CASSPGGGRAGSKNIQYF; DNA: TGTGCCAGCAGCCCCGGTGGCGGGAGGGCCGGAAGCAAAAACATTCAGTACTTC
V: TRBV6-5; J: TRBJ1-2; D: -; size: -; CDR3: CASRTRDNANYGYTF; DNA: TGTGCCAGCAGAACCCGGGACAATGCTAACTATGGCTACACCTTC
V: TRBV30; J: TRBJ2-3; D: TRBD2; size: -; CDR3: CAWSLTSGYTDTQYF; DNA: TGTGCCTGGAGTCTGACTAGCGGTTACACAGATACGCAGTATTTT
V: TRBV2; J: TRBJ1-2; D: TRBD1; size: -; CDR3: CASSGTGGYGYTF; DNA: TGTGCCAGCAGTGGGACAGGGGGCTATGGCTACACCTTC
V: TRBV19; J: TRBJ2-7; D: -; size: few; CDR3: CALSLYSYEQYF; DNA: TGTGCCCTATCCCTTTACTCCTACGAGCAGTACTTC
V: TRBV12-3/TRBV12-4; J: TRBJ1-5; D: -; size: medium-sized; CDR3: CASAAGGGKPQHF; DNA: TGTGCCAGCGCTGCTGGGGGGGGCAAGCCCCAGCATTTT
V: TRBV11-1; J: TRBJ1-1; D: -; size: many; CDR3: CASKEQMNTEAFF; DNA: TGTGCCAGCAAGGAGCAGATGAACACTGAAGCTTTCTTT
V: TRBV3-1/TRBV3-2; J: TRBJ1-6; D: -; size: -; CDR3: CASSQEGAGANSPLHF; DNA: TGTGCCAGCAGCCAAGAGGGCGCAGGGGCCAATTCACCCCTCCACTTT
V: TRBV18; J: TRBJ2-3; D: TRBD2; size: -; CDR3: CASSPGTSPDTQYF; DNA: TGTGCCAGCTCACCCGGGACTAGCCCAGATACGCAGTATTTT
V: TRBV6-5; J: TRBJ2-7; D: TRBD1; size: -; CDR3: CASSYTDRGEQYF; DNA: TGTGCCAGCAGTTACACCGACAGGGGCGAGCAGTACTTC